This T cell receptor (beta chain) was captured by sequencing in a study of cytomegalovirus exposure and HLA in healthy donors. With 60 Vbeta and 13 Jbeta primers, the PCR was carried out. Profiling relied on immunoSEQ multiplex PCR, and the TCRdb table lists in-frame clones only, not all of them. The table has roughly 160,000 clones, approximately 78% seen once; the top ten hold approximately 8%. Overall study findings and caveats: TRBV6-2, TRBV6-3 and some other V segments were unresolvable in 87-base-pair reads. Usually a TCR sequence was rare, but some public TCRs were found in many donors. Per published reports, the classifier diagnosed cytomegalovirus status with high specificity and sensitivity. The authors listed 150 to 200 TCR beta chains as cytomegalovirus-associated.

Worth noting for this clone: What it binds is unknown.

Germline loops: CDR1 ENHRY, CDR2 SYGVKD. After removal of 3 bases from V and 5 bases from J, the junction contained 6 bases not matched to a gene. This CDR3 has 14 amino acids. V is TRBV10-3 and J is TRBJ2-7; 8 positions match TRBD1. The source of this sequence is a male donor in good health and CMV-seropositive. The sequenced sample consisted of PBMCs. CDR3 bases: TGTGCCATCAGTGACAGAGACAGGGGCCACGAGCAGTACTTC. Its translation: CAISDRDRGHEQYF.